This TCR beta chain is drawn from a study of blood T cells in healthy people across ages. Study outcomes and limitations: CMV status of donors was not determined, possibly confounding expanded clonotype changes. Compared with aged donors, long-lived donors showed fewer expanded clones, suggesting selection.

The use of a sample-barcoded 5' primer and a J-beta primer mix characterized a second PCR of about 7 to 12 cycles. TCRdb reanalysed the 5' RACE reads using MiXCR and keeps one entry per CDR3 protein. The sample holds some 640,000 distinct CDR3 sequences, 49% seen once. The table lists this clonotype with a count of one. Its antigen is currently unknown. The receptor's source is a woman aged 60 to 75 in good health. The sample consisted of blood.

In DNA, the CDR3 is TGCAGTGCTACAAGGTCCGGGGCCTTCCGGCAAGAGACCCAGTACTTC. Translating it yields CSATRSGAFRQETQYF. The chain couples TRBV20-1 to TRBJ2-5; TRBD1 or TRBD2 may be the D gene (5 bases each). Germline V gene data show CDR1 as DFQATT and CDR2 as SNEGSKA (reference sequence). CDR3 length equals 16 residues. Trimming took 4 bases from V and 2 from J, leaving 20 bases between them.